Reported below is one TCR beta chain. Its cognate antigen is unknown. Healthy individuals who donated bone marrow served as the donors. The germline V gene encodes CDR1 MNHEY and CDR2 SVGAGI. J gave up 1 base and V 10 bases, and 10 bases lay outside the gene matches. This CDR3 spans 14 amino acids. PCR primers comprised 60 Vbeta and 13 Jbeta primers. Sequencing was performed with immunoSEQ multiplex PCR; in TCRdb, only in-frame clones are kept and a portion is missing. The profile shows 110,000 or so clones, 70% to 80% of them singletons. The sample is drawn from a study of cytomegalovirus exposure and HLA in healthy donors. Looking at the study overall: An early data release held 79 million or so unique TCRs from HLA-typed donors. Findings and limits, study-wide: Cytomegalovirus association was assigned to approximately 160 TCR beta chains.

The chain is built from TRBV6-5 and TRBJ2-7; 7 bases match TRBD1. The TCR originated in a woman aged 30 to 39 in good health and CMV-seropositive. Material for sequencing was PBMCs. The chain's CDR3 is CATQRQGMSYEQYF. The CDR3 DNA reads as TGTGCCACCCAAAGACAGGGCATGTCCTACGAGCAGTACTTC.